The present T cell receptor (beta chain) was sequenced within a study of EBV T-cell therapy then PD-1 blockade in nasopharyngeal carcinoma. Repertoires were generated with immunoSEQ multiplex PCR, while TCRdb's copy carries only in-frame clones and drops some. The sample includes fewer than 20,000 clones, around 82% of them seen just once. As regards this clone: What it recognizes is unknown.

Treatment given: AdE1-LMPpoly-expanded autologous EBV-specific T-cell therapy followed by anti-PD-1 nivolumab. Germline V gene lookup returns CDR1 LGHDT and CDR2 YNNKEL (reference sequence). The CDR3 has 17 amino acids. J lost 6 bases, V lost 0 bases, and 9 bases had no gene match. The sequence was obtained from a man between 35 and 55 years old with nasopharyngeal carcinoma. This material consisted of CD8+ T cells from blood, taken at approximately day 31 from a patient whose treatment included autologous EBV-specific T cells and nivolumab. The chain couples TRBV3-1 (or the pseudogene TRBV3-2) to TRBJ2-3, with 10 bases aligning to TRBD2. This CDR3 is CASSQDGLAVPPDTQYF. The CDR3 region has the DNA TGTGCCAGCAGCCAAGACGGACTAGCGGTTCCCCCGGATACGCAGTATTTT.